This TCR beta chain was recorded in a study of blood T cell repertoires in COVID-19. Across the study: Specimens from acute and convalescent COVID-19 originated in the United States, Italy and Spain. Nucleic acid was either cDNA or gDNA, and it came from T cells, B-cell-depleted T cells, or PBMCs.

Authors' processing steps: Amplification with reference gene primers provided the estimates of nucleated cell counts. Sequencing used immunoSEQ multiplex PCR; TCRdb keeps in-frame clones, though not all of them. For V, J and clone size, that table is used; D and trimming come from the DNA. The repertoire includes 98,000 or so clones, roughly nine tenths of them detected once, and about 6.3% sits in the top ten. CDR1 is MGHRA, CDR2 YSYEKL, per germline. The length of the CDR3 is 17 residues. V trimming: 1 base; J trimming: 4 bases; junction bases outside the gene matches: 10. Input material: peripheral blood. The chain is built from TRBV4-1 and TRBJ2-3; 8 positions match TRBD2. This clonotype was obtained from a human donor in a cohort sampled during active COVID-19. CDR3 in amino acids: CASSQVGTRIYSDTQYF. CDR3 sequence (DNA): TGCGCCAGCAGCCAAGTTGGGACTAGGATTTATTCAGATACGCAGTATTTT.